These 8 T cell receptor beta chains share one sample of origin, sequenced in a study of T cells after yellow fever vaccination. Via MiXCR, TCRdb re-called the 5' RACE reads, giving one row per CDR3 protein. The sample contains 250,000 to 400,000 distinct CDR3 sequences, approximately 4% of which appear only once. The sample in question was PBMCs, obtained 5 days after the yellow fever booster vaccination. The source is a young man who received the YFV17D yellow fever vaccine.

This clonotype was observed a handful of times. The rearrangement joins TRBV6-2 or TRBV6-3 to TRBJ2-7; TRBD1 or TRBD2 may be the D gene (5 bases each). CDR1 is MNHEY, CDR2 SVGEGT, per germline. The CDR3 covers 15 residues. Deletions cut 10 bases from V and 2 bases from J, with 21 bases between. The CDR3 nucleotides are TGTGCCACCAACGACAATACTAGGGGTGCCTACGAGCAGTACTTC. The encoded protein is CATNDNTRGAYEQYF.

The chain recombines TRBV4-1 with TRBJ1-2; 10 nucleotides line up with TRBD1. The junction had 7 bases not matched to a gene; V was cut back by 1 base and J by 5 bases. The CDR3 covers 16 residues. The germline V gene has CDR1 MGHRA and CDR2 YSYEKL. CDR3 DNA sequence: TGCGCCAGCAGCCAAGTCCCGGGACAGGGGATGTATGGCTACACCTTC. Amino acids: CASSQVPGQGMYGYTF.

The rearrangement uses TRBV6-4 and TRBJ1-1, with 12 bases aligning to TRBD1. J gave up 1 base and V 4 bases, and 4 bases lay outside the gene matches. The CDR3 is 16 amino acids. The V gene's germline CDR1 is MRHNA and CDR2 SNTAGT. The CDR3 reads CASSGDRGPENTEAFF. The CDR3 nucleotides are TGTGCCAGCAGTGGGGACAGGGGGCCTGAGAACACTGAAGCTTTCTTT.

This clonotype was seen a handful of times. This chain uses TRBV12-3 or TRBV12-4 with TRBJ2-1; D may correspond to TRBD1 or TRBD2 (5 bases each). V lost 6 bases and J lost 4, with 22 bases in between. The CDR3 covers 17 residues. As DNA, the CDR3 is TGTGCCAGCAGGCCCGAGGGGATTTTGTCCATTTACAATGAGCAGTTCTTC. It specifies CASRPEGILSIYNEQFF.

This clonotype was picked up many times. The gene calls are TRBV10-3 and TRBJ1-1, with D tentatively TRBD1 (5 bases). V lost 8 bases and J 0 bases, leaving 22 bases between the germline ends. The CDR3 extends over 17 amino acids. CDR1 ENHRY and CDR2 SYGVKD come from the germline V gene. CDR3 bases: TGTGCCATCGCCGAGGGTGAAAGTTGGACACTGAACACTGAAGCTTTCTTT. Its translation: CAIAEGESWTLNTEAFF.

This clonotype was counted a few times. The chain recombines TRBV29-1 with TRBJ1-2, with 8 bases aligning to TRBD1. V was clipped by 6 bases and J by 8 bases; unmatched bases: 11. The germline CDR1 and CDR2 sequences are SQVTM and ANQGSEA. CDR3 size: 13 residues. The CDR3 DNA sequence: TGCAGCGTGCGGACAGGGACGTATGTAGGCTACACCTTC. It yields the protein CSVRTGTYVGYTF.

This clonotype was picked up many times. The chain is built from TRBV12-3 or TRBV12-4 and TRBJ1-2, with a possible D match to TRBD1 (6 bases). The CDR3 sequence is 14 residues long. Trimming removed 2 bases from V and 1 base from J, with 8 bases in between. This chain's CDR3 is CASSLQGFNYGYTF. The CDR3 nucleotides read TGTGCCAGCAGTTTACAGGGGTTTAACTATGGCTACACCTTC.

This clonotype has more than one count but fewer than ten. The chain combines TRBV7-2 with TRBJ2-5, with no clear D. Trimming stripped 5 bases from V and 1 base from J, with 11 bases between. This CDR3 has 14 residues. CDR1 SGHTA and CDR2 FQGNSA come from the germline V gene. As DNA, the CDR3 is TGTGCCAGCAGCCGCCTAGGGATCCAAGAGACCCAGTACTTC. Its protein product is CASSRLGIQETQYF.